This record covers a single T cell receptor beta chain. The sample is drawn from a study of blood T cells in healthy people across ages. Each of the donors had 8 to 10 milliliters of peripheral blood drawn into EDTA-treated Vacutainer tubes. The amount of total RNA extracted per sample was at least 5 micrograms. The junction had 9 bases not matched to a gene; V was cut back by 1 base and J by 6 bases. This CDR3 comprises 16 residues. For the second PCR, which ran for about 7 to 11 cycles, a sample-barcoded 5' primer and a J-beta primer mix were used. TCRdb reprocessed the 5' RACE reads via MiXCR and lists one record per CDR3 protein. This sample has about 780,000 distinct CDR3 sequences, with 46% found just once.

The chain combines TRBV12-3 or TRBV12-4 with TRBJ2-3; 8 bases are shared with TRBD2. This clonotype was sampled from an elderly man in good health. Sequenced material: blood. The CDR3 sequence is CASSLGGGRTTDTQYF. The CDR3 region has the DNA TGTGCCAGCAGTTTAGGGGGCGGGAGGACCACGGATACGCAGTATTTT.